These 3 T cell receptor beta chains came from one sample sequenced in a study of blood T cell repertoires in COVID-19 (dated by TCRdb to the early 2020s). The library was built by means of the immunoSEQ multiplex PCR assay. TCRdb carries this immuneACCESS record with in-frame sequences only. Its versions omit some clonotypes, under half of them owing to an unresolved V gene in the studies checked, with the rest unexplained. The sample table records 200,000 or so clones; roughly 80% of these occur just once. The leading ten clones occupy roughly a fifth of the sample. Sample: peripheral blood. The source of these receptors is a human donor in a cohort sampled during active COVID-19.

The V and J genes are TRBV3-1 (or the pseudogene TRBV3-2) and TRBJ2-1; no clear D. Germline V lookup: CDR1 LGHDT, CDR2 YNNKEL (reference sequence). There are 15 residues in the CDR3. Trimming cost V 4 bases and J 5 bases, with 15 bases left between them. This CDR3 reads CASSPPSRPNNEQFF. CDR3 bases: TGTGCCAGCAGCCCCCCCTCGCGGCCTAACAATGAGCAGTTCTTC.

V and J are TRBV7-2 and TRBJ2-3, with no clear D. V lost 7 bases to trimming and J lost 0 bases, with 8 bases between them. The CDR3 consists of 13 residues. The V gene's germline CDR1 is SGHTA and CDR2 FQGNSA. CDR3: CASMMASTDTQYF. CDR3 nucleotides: TGTGCCAGCATGATGGCTAGCACAGATACGCAGTATTTT.

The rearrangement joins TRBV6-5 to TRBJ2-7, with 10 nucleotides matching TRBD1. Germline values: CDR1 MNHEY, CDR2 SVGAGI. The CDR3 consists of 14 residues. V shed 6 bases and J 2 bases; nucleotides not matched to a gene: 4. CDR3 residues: CASRGQGKPYEQYF. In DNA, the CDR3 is TGTGCCAGCAGGGGACAGGGGAAACCCTACGAGCAGTACTTC.